The next 16 T cell receptor beta chains were all read from a single sample in a study of T-cell memory formation after mild COVID-19. TCRdb re-derived calls from the 5' RACE reads in MiXCR, one entry per CDR3 protein. The table shows under 400,000 distinct CDR3 sequences, with approximately 29% occurring only once. Sequences were obtained from PBMCs or a T cell subset sorted from them (not recorded which). These receptors all stem from an adult woman who had mild COVID-19 (a few samples of this study predate the infection). Cell type and time point are not known.

This clonotype has only a few counts. The rearrangement links TRBV6-6 to TRBJ2-7; D could derive from TRBD1 or TRBD2 (5 bases each). Germline lookup yields CDR1 MNHNY and CDR2 SVGAGI (reference sequence). This CDR3 contains 13 residues. The V gene lost 6 bases and the J gene lost 7 bases, with 16 bases spanning the gap. CDR3 in DNA: TGTGCCAGCAGGAATACAGGAACGGGGGAGCAGTACTTC. This sequence encodes CASRNTGTGEQYF.

The J gene is TRBJ1-1, the V gene TRBV5-1; TRBD1 aligns across 7 bases. The CDR3 is 15 residues long. Trimming at V came to 4 bases and at J to 2 bases, leaving 8 bases not matched to a gene. CDR1 and CDR2 (germline): SGHRS, YFSETQ. Here the CDR3 reads CASSLQGHGNTEAFF. The CDR3, as DNA: TGCGCCAGCAGCCTACAGGGGCACGGTAACACTGAAGCTTTCTTT.

V usage is TRBV6-1 and J usage is TRBJ1-2, with D possibly TRBD1 on 6 matching bases. The V and J ends lost 2 bases and 6 bases respectively, with 22 bases between them. Germline-derived CDR1 and CDR2 are MNHNS and SASEGT. There are 17 residues in the CDR3. The CDR3 here is CASSEWVLRTVRNGYTF. The DNA for the CDR3 is TGTGCCAGCAGTGAATGGGTTCTTCGGACAGTGCGGAATGGCTACACCTTC.

The rearrangement joins TRBV7-2 to TRBJ1-1; TRBD1 matches at 9 bases. Germline loops: CDR1 SGHTA, CDR2 FQGNSA. The CDR3 sequence is 17 residues long. The V gene end was trimmed by 7 bases and the J gene end by 4 bases; junction bases not matched to a gene: 16. The CDR3 region is CASMRTGVHRLGTEAFF. CDR3 nucleotide sequence: TGTGCCAGCATGCGGACAGGGGTCCATAGATTGGGCACTGAAGCTTTCTTT.

V is TRBV29-1 and J is TRBJ2-7; 8 nucleotides align to TRBD1. Trimming took 4 bases from V and 0 from J; bases not matched to a gene: 11. Germline-derived CDR1 and CDR2 are SQVTM and ANQGSEA. The CDR3 has 16 amino acids. CDR3 nucleotide sequence: TGCAGCGTTGGGGGGGCGGACAGGGCGAGCTCCTACGAGCAGTACTTC. Translated, it gives CSVGGADRASSYEQYF.

This clonotype was counted between two and nine times. The V and J genes are TRBV10-3 and TRBJ2-7; 8 bases fit TRBD1. This CDR3 has 14 residues. Germline CDR1 reads ENHRY; CDR2 reads SYGVKD. V was pared by 6 bases and J by 2 bases, with 6 bases of the junction left unmatched. DNA of the CDR3: TGTGCCATCAGCTTTGGACAGGGCACCTACGAGCAGTACTTC. This codes for CAISFGQGTYEQYF.

This clonotype came up a few times. The chain employs TRBV29-1 and TRBJ2-2; D may be TRBD2 (6 bases). The CDR3 totals 17 residues. Germline loops: CDR1 SQVTM, CDR2 ANQGSEA. V dropped 0 bases and J dropped 5 bases, with 19 bases sitting between them. The CDR3 loop is CSVEDFTGERGTGELFF. CDR3 nucleotide sequence: TGCAGCGTTGAAGACTTTACCGGGGAACGGGGGACCGGGGAGCTGTTTTTT.

The chain uses TRBV7-3 and TRBJ2-7, with D unclear. CDR3 length equals 14 residues. Germline assignment: CDR1 SGHTA and CDR2 FQGTGA. The V end was cut by 4 bases, the J end by 7 bases, with 17 bases between. The CDR3 reads CASSSGPGTREQYF. The DNA for the CDR3 is TGTGCCAGCAGCTCGGGCCCCGGAACGAGAGAGCAGTACTTC.

This clonotype was counted only a few times. The chain carries TRBV4-3 and TRBJ2-3; TRBD2 might be the D (5 bases). Germline V gene sequence: CDR1 LGHNA, CDR2 YSLEER. This CDR3 is built from 15 residues. The V gene lost 0 bases and the J gene lost 6 bases, with 13 bases spanning the gap. The CDR3 nucleotides are TGCGCCAGCAGCCAAGATCAAACGGGATCGGATACGCAGTATTTT. This gives the protein CASSQDQTGSDTQYF.

V is TRBV18 and J is TRBJ2-5, with D perhaps TRBD2 (6 bases). V was cut by 0 bases and J by 0 bases, with 11 bases left in between. Germline CDR1 reads KGHSH; CDR2 reads LQKENI. There are 16 residues in the CDR3. The CDR3 DNA follows: TGTGCCAGCTCACCACCGGAGCGGGTTTACCAAGAGACCCAGTACTTC. This codes for CASSPPERVYQETQYF.

By share, this clonotype counts as medium-sized. The rearrangement joins TRBV15 to TRBJ2-2, with D uncertain. The CDR3 covers 17 residues. V was trimmed by 0 bases and J by 0 bases, leaving 11 bases between them. Germline V gene data show CDR1 as LNHNV and CDR2 as YYDKDF (reference sequence). The CDR3 region has the DNA TGTGCCACCAGCAGAGATCAAGCCAGCCCGAACACCGGGGAGCTGTTTTTT. Its protein product is CATSRDQASPNTGELFF.

V is TRBV20-1 and J is TRBJ2-5, with 8 bases lining up with TRBD1. The germline CDR1 and CDR2 sequences are DFQATT and SNEGSKA (reference sequence). This CDR3 has 15 residues. V lost 0 bases to trimming and J lost 4 bases; unmatched junction nucleotides: 7. CDR3 sequence reads: CSAREVQGAGETQYF. As DNA, the CDR3 is TGCAGTGCTAGAGAGGTGCAGGGGGCTGGAGAGACCCAGTACTTC.

The rearrangement links TRBV10-3 to TRBJ2-1, with 7 positions matching TRBD1. Germline loops: CDR1 ENHRY, CDR2 SYGVKD. With V trimmed by 6 bases and J by 7 bases, 9 bases remained unmatched. CDR3 length: 14 residues. CDR3 sequence: CAISRDSMVNEQFF. Written as DNA, the CDR3 is TGTGCCATCAGCCGGGACAGTATGGTAAATGAGCAGTTCTTC.

This clonotype showed up just a few times. The gene calls are TRBV5-1 and TRBJ2-7, with 11 bases matching TRBD1. The CDR3 runs 15 residues. Germline CDR1 SGHRS, CDR2 YFSETQ. The ends lost 3 bases at V and 2 bases at J; junction bases unmatched: 4. The CDR3 is CASSSGQGAAYEQYF. DNA of the CDR3: TGCGCCAGCAGCTCTGGACAGGGGGCGGCCTACGAGCAGTACTTC.

This chain uses TRBV4-1 with TRBJ2-3; D is undetermined. This CDR3 comprises 16 residues. Looked up from germline, CDR1 is MGHRA and CDR2 is YSYEKL. Trimming left V 0 bases short and J 6 bases short, with 16 bases between. The chain's CDR3 is CASSQERVPRRDTQYF. The CDR3 bases are TGCGCCAGCAGCCAAGAAAGGGTCCCCCGTAGGGATACGCAGTATTTT.

V is TRBV5-1 and J is TRBJ2-3; D ambiguous. The CDR3 consists of 11 residues. Germline loops: CDR1 SGHRS, CDR2 YFSETQ. V dropped 7 bases and J dropped 6 bases, with 9 bases sitting between them. The DNA of the CDR3 is TGCGCCAGCGGAGATGAGGATACGCAGTATTTT. The encoded protein is CASGDEDTQYF.